This entry lists 32 T cell receptor beta chains sequenced from one sample in a study of siplizumab effects on memory and regulatory T cells. Only in-frame clones appear in the TCRdb table, and some are missing; sequencing was by immunoSEQ multiplex PCR. Seen here are approximately 100,000 clones, about 95% observed once, and the top ten hold approximately 1.2%. The material sequenced was non-Treg CD4+ T cells sorted from blood. These receptors were taken from a human donor in good health.

The chain uses TRBV4-1 and TRBJ2-3; D gene unclear. The CDR3 covers 14 residues. Germline V gene lookup returns CDR1 MGHRA and CDR2 YSYEKL. V was clipped by 1 base and J by 0 bases, with 5 bases between them. The CDR3 nucleotides read TGCGCCAGCAGCCAAGGGAGAAGCACAGATACGCAGTATTTT. This gives the protein CASSQGRSTDTQYF.

The rearrangement links TRBV6-5 to TRBJ1-1; D uncertain. CDR1 is MNHEY and CDR2 is SVGAGI in the germline V gene. This CDR3 has 13 residues. V lost 6 bases and J 6 bases, leaving 14 bases between the germline ends. The CDR3 here is CASSTTGGAEAFF. DNA for the CDR3: TGTGCCAGCAGCACAACCGGAGGCGCTGAAGCTTTCTTT.

This rearrangement joins TRBV19 to TRBJ2-2; TRBD2 matches 7 bases. The germline gives CDR1 LNHDA, CDR2 SQIVND (reference sequence). With V trimmed by 7 bases and J by 3 bases, 11 bases remained unmatched. There are 16 residues in the CDR3. The CDR3 here is CASTGWRELYTGELFF. Written as DNA, the CDR3 is TGTGCCAGTACAGGGTGGCGGGAGTTATACACCGGGGAGCTGTTTTTT.

The rearrangement uses TRBV20-1 and TRBJ1-5, with D unclear. The length of the CDR3 is 11 residues. Trimming stripped 6 bases from V and 5 bases from J, with 8 bases between. Germline V gives CDR1 DFQATT, CDR2 SNEGSKA (reference sequence). In nucleotides, the CDR3 is TGCAGTGCCCAGCAGGATCAGCCCCAGCATTTT. Protein sequence: CSAQQDQPQHF.

The chain has TRBV18 and TRBJ2-1; D ambiguous. Between the trimmed V and J ends, which lost 3 bases and 7 bases, there was a span of 7 bases. CDR1 is KGHSH and CDR2 is LQKENI in the germline V gene. The CDR3 contains 12 residues. The CDR3 coding sequence is TGTGCCAGCTCACCGGCCTCGAATGAGCAGTTCTTC. Translation: CASSPASNEQFF.

The chain couples TRBV28 to TRBJ1-2, with a tentative D call TRBD1 (5 bases). From germline, CDR1 is MDHEN and CDR2 SYDVKM. Trimming stripped 6 bases from V and 5 bases from J, with 10 bases between. CDR3 length: 12 residues. The DNA of the CDR3 is TGTGCCAGCAGGGCAGGGAATTATGGCTACACCTTC. Translation gives CASRAGNYGYTF.

This clone was seen only once. This chain joins TRBV5-1 and TRBJ1-2, with D uncertain. The CDR3 runs 14 residues. Germline CDR1 is SGHRS and CDR2 is YFSETQ. Trimming pared 3 bases from V and 2 bases from J, leaving 11 bases between. Here the CDR3 DNA reads TGCGCCAGCAGCTCCCTGGGCGGAAACTATGGCTACACCTTC. It encodes CASSSLGGNYGYTF. The full variable domain, completed using reference TRBV5-1 and TRBJ1-2, is KAGVTQTPRYLIKTRGQQVTLSCSPISGHRSVSWYQQTPGQGLQFLFEYFSETQRNKGNFPGRFSGRQFSNSRSEMNVSTLELGDSALYLCASSSLGGNYGYTFGSGTRLTVV.

This clone has only one observation. V is TRBV19 and J is TRBJ1-2; D not certain. The CDR3 contains 15 residues. CDR1 is LNHDA, CDR2 SQIVND, per germline (reference sequence). Trimming took 3 bases from V and 4 from J, leaving 15 bases between them. As DNA, the CDR3 is TGTGCCAGTAGTATGGCTAACAATATTGGCTATGGCTACACCTTC. Its translation is CASSMANNIGYGYTF.

The chain recombines TRBV5-1 with TRBJ2-1; weak D call: TRBD1 (5 bases). This CDR3 contains 14 residues. Between the trimmed V and J ends, which lost 4 bases and 4 bases, there was a span of 12 bases. The germline V gene encodes CDR1 SGHRS and CDR2 YFSETQ. The CDR3 loop reads CASSTSGIYNEQFF. CDR3 sequence (DNA): TGCGCCAGCAGCACATCAGGGATATACAATGAGCAGTTCTTC.

J is TRBJ1-3 and V is TRBV5-6; tentative D call: TRBD1 (5 bases). From germline, CDR1 is SGHDT and CDR2 YYEEEE. This CDR3 has 15 amino acids. V lost 0 bases and J lost 8, with 15 bases in between. The CDR3 sequence is CASSLGGRAIDTIYF. In DNA form, the CDR3 reads TGTGCCAGCAGCTTGGGTGGCAGGGCTATAGACACCATATATTTT. The variable domain in full, with the rest retrieved from reference TRBV5-6 and TRBJ1-3, is DAGVTQSPTHLIKTRGQQVTLRCSPKSGHDTVSWYQQALGQGPQFIFQYYEEEERQRGNFPDRFSGHQFPNYSSELNVNALLLGDSALYLCASSLGGRAIDTIYFGEGSWLTVV.

The DNA of the CDR3 is TGTGCCAGCACTTCTGTTGATTACGAGCAGTACTTC. Translating it yields CASTSVDYEQYF. This chain connects TRBV28 to TRBJ2-7, with no clear D. The CDR3 is 12 amino acids. With 7 bases removed from V and 4 bases from J, the gap between germline ends came to 11 bases. Germline CDR1 reads MDHEN; CDR2 reads SYDVKM. Full variable domain (remainder filled in from reference TRBV28 and TRBJ2-7): DVKVTQSSRYLVKRTGEKVFLECVQDMDHENMFWYRQDPGLGLRLIYFSYDVKMKEKGDIPEGYSVSREKKERFSLILESASTNQTSMYLCASTSVDYEQYFGPGTRLTVT.

This rearrangement joins TRBV2 to TRBJ1-5; a possible D gene is TRBD1 (6 bases). The germline CDR1 and CDR2 sequences are SNHLY and FYNNEI. The CDR3 is 16 amino acids. The V end lost 3 bases, the J end lost 1 base, and 13 bases lay between the germline ends. Here the CDR3 reads CASSDRGRGSNQPQHF. In DNA, the CDR3 is TGTGCCAGCAGTGACAGGGGCAGGGGAAGCAATCAGCCCCAGCATTTT.

This sequence joins TRBV7-3 and TRBJ2-2; D not resolved. Trimming stripped 3 bases from V and 8 bases from J, with 10 bases between. Per the germline V gene, CDR1 is SGHTA and CDR2 is FQGTGA. This CDR3 has 13 amino acids. CDR3 loop: CASSFGHQGELFF. The CDR3 nucleotides read TGTGCCAGCAGCTTCGGGCATCAGGGGGAGCTGTTTTTT.

J is TRBJ1-5 and V is TRBV6-1; the D gene is possibly TRBD1 (5 bases). The V end was cut by 7 bases, the J end by 5 bases, with 15 bases between. The germline V gene has CDR1 MNHNS and CDR2 SASEGT. This CDR3 region has 14 residues. CDR3 in DNA: TGTGCCAGCACTAAGTACCAGGGACATCAGCCCCAGCATTTT. Protein sequence: CASTKYQGHQPQHF.

J is TRBJ1-4 and V is TRBV11-2; no definite D call. The germline V and J ends were trimmed by 5 bases and 0 bases, with 10 bases remaining between them. The CDR3 totals 15 residues. Germline CDR1 is SGHAT and CDR2 is FQNNGV. CDR3 sequence (DNA): TGTGCCAGCAGCCCCCGGACCACAACTAATGAAAAACTGTTTTTT. Amino acids: CASSPRTTTNEKLFF.

This chain uses TRBV11-2 with TRBJ2-5, with TRBD2 as a possible D gene (5 bases). CDR1 and CDR2 from the germline V gene are SGHAT and FQNNGV. Trimming left V 1 base short and J 5 bases short, with 5 bases between. The CDR3 covers 12 residues. The DNA for the CDR3 is TGTGCCAGCAGCTTAGCGGGGGAGACCCAGTACTTC. It is translated as CASSLAGETQYF. Complete variable domain (other parts from reference TRBV11-2 and TRBJ2-5): EAGVAQSPRYKIIEKRQSVAFWCNPISGHATLYWYQQILGQGPKLLIQFQNNGVVDDSQLPKDRFSAERLKGVDSTLKIQPAKLEDSAVYLCASSLAGETQYFGPGTRLLVL.

This CDR3 reads CSAPDTDTQYF. The CDR3 nucleotides read TGCAGTGCCCCGGACACAGATACGCAGTATTTT. The chain carries TRBV20-1 and TRBJ2-3; D ambiguous. The CDR3 is 11 residues long. The V gene's germline CDR1 is DFQATT and CDR2 SNEGSKA (reference sequence). Trimming shortened V by 6 bases and J by 2 bases, and 6 bases separated the two germline ends.

V gene TRBV11-2 combines with J gene TRBJ2-7; 10 bases agree with TRBD2. The CDR3 is made up of 15 amino acids. Germline loops: CDR1 SGHAT, CDR2 FQNNGV. Trimming cost V 4 bases and J 1 base; bases outside gene matches: 4. The CDR3 DNA follows: TGTGCCAGCAGCTCACTAGCGGGACGTTCCTACGAGCAGTACTTC. This sequence encodes CASSSLAGRSYEQYF.

This clone was seen a handful of times. V and J are TRBV14 and TRBJ1-1, with TRBD1 as a possible D gene (5 bases). CDR1 and CDR2 (germline): SGHDN, FVKESK. The CDR3 has 13 residues. V lost 4 bases to trimming and J lost 7 bases, with 13 bases between them. CDR3 coding DNA: TGTGCCAGCAGCCGCCAACAGGCGTATGAAGCTTTCTTT. It encodes CASSRQQAYEAFF. The complete variable domain, with remaining parts taken from reference TRBV14 and TRBJ1-1, reads EAGVTQFPSHSVIEKGQTVTLRCDPISGHDNLYWYRRVMGKEIKFLLHFVKESKQDESGMPNNRFLAERTGGTYSTLKVQPAELEDSGVYFCASSRQQAYEAFFGQGTRLTVV.

The chain recombines TRBV11-2 with TRBJ1-2, with 7 bases fitting TRBD1. The ends lost 5 bases at V and 8 bases at J; junction bases unmatched: 11. This CDR3 region has 14 residues. The germline CDR1 and CDR2 sequences are SGHAT and FQNNGV. CDR3 DNA: TGTGCCAGCAGCCTTAACCGACAGGGTTCAGGCTACACCTTC. Protein product: CASSLNRQGSGYTF.

The rearrangement joins TRBV19 to TRBJ2-6; TRBD2 might be the D (6 bases). V shed 6 bases and J shed 3 bases, with 9 bases lying between them. CDR3 length: 14 amino acids. Germline assignment: CDR1 LNHDA and CDR2 SQIVND (reference sequence). CDR3: CASSGGFGANVLTF. The CDR3 DNA follows: TGTGCCAGTAGCGGGGGTTTTGGGGCCAACGTCCTGACTTTC.

In this sample, this clone turned up once. The J gene is TRBJ2-3, the V gene TRBV6-5; no clear D. The CDR3 loop spans 13 amino acids. Germline CDR1 is MNHEY and CDR2 is SVGAGI. V was shortened by 2 bases and J by 6 bases, with 9 bases between the two germline ends. The chain's CDR3 is CASSYDPRDTQYF. CDR3 in DNA: TGTGCCAGCAGTTACGACCCGCGTGATACGCAGTATTTT.

The V call is TRBV10-2, the J call TRBJ2-2; D might be TRBD2 (6 bases). The CDR3 spans 13 residues. Per germline, CDR1 WSHSY and CDR2 SAAADI. Trimming stripped 10 bases from V and 3 bases from J, with 12 bases between. CDR3 bases: TGCGCCACCCGGGGACTCGACACCGGGGAGCTGTTTTTT. Translated, it gives CATRGLDTGELFF.

The chain has TRBV19 and TRBJ2-5, with D possibly matching TRBD2 (5 bases). With the DNA end fitting TRBJ2-7 better, the J assignment may be wrong. The CDR3 consists of 14 residues. CDR1 is LNHDA, CDR2 SQIVND, per germline (reference sequence). The CDR3 DNA is TGTGCCAGTAGTGCGCGGAGGAATACCTACGAGCAGTACTTC. This translates into CASSARRNTYEQYF.

The V gene is TRBV6-1, the J gene TRBJ1-5; TRBD1 matches at 9 bases. Per the germline V gene, CDR1 is MNHNS and CDR2 is SASEGT. The V gene end was trimmed by 7 bases and the J gene end by 8 bases; junction bases not matched to a gene: 12. There are 15 residues in the CDR3. This CDR3 is CASNPTGGDYEPQHF. CDR3 bases: TGTGCCAGCAACCCGACAGGGGGTGATTATGAGCCCCAGCATTTT.

The rearrangement uses TRBV4-1 and TRBJ2-7; 12 nucleotides align to TRBD1. The CDR3 contains 15 residues. Germline CDR1 is MGHRA and CDR2 is YSYEKL. V was clipped by 3 bases and J by 7 bases; unmatched bases: 7. Here the CDR3 reads CASSQGQGASHEQYF. DNA of the CDR3: TGCGCCAGCAGCCAGGGACAGGGGGCCTCGCATGAGCAGTACTTC.

In the case of this clone: An end of the junction does not agree with germline; a read error may underlie this. V gene TRBV5-1 combines with J gene TRBJ1-4; unclear D gene. The CDR3 length is 12 residues. CDR1 and CDR2 from the germline V gene are SGHRS and YFSETQ. CDR3 in DNA: TGCGCCAGCAGGTTGGGGAGTGAAAAACTGTTTTTT. Amino acid sequence: CASRLGSEKLFF.

The genes are TRBV6-5 and TRBJ1-2, with D unclear. This CDR3 has 13 amino acids. With 2 bases removed from V and 8 bases from J, the gap between germline ends came to 12 bases. Germline V gives CDR1 MNHEY, CDR2 SVGAGI. CDR3 amino acids: CASSYQGFVGYTF. CDR3 nucleotide sequence: TGTGCCAGCAGTTACCAAGGGTTCGTCGGCTACACCTTC.

The V gene is TRBV19, the J gene TRBJ1-2; D not certain. The CDR3 runs to 14 residues. Trimming took off 7 bases at V and 2 bases at J, with 14 bases between the two ends. The germline V gene encodes CDR1 LNHDA and CDR2 SQIVND (reference sequence). As DNA, the CDR3 is TGTGCCAGTACCCGCGTCGAGAGGAACTATGGCTACACCTTC. It translates to CASTRVERNYGYTF.

The V call is TRBV6-5, the J call TRBJ2-3; no definite D call. This CDR3 spans 13 amino acids. The ends were cut back, 3 bases at V and 10 bases at J, with 14 bases in the middle. Germline V gene sequence: CDR1 MNHEY, CDR2 SVGAGI. This CDR3 is CASSYLAEKPQYF. The CDR3 region has the DNA TGTGCCAGCAGTTATTTGGCGGAGAAACCGCAGTATTTT.

The chain is built from TRBV7-2 and TRBJ2-4; 8 bases align to TRBD2. With 2 bases clipped from V and 6 bases from J, the junction kept 3 bases outside the gene matches. Germline lookup yields CDR1 SGHTA and CDR2 FQGNSA. The CDR3 spans 14 residues. The CDR3, as DNA: TGTGCCAGCAGCTTAATTCGGGGGGGAAACATTCAGTACTTC. It codes for CASSLIRGGNIQYF.

V usage is TRBV2 and J usage is TRBJ2-1, with 9 bases identical to TRBD1. The CDR3 extends over 16 amino acids. V gave up 6 bases and J gave up 9 bases; unmatched junction bases: 15. Germline CDR1 is SNHLY and CDR2 is FYNNEI. The DNA for the CDR3 is TGTGCCAGCAGCCCCGGGACAGGGTTAATAGCGGGTGAGCAGTTCTTC. This sequence encodes CASSPGTGLIAGEQFF.